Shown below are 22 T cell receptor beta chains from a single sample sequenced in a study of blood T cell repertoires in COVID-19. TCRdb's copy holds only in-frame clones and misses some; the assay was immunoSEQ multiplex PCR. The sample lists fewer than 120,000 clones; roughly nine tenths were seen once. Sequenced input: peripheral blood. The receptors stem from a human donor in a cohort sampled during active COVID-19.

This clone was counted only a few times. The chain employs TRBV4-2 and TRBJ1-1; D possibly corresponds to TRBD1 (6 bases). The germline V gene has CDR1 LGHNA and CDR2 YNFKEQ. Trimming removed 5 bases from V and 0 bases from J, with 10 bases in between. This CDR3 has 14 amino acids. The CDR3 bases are TGTGCCAGCAGCACGGACAGCATGAACACTGAAGCTTTCTTT. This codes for CASSTDSMNTEAFF.

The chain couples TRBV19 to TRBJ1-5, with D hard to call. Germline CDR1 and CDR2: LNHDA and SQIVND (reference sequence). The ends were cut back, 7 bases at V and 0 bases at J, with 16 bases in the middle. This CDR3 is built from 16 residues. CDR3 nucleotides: TGTGCCAGTAACCAATTCCGCAGGCCTAGCAATCAGCCCCAGCATTTT. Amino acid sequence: CASNQFRRPSNQPQHF.

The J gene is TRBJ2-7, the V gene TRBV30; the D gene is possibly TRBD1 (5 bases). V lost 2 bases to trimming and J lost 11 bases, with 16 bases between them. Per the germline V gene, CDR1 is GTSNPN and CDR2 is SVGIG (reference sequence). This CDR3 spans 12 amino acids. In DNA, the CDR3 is TGTGCCTGGAGTCGCGACAGCTTAGGGGAGTACTTC. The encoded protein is CAWSRDSLGEYF.

In DNA, the CDR3 is TGTGCCAGCAGCCCCGACAGGGGCGAGCAGTACTTC. As protein: CASSPDRGEQYF. The chain has TRBV7-3 and TRBJ2-7; 8 positions agree with TRBD1. Germline V gene lookup returns CDR1 SGHTA and CDR2 FQGTGA. CDR3 length: 12 amino acids. Losses at the gene ends were 5 bases for V and 6 bases for J; bases not matched to a gene: 3.

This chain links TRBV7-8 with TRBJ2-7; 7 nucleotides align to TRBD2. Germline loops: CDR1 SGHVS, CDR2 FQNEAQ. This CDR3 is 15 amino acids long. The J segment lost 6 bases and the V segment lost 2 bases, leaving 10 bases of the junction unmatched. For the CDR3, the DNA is TGTGCCAGCAGCTTAATAAGGGACTACAGAGGCGAGCAGTACTTC. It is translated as CASSLIRDYRGEQYF.

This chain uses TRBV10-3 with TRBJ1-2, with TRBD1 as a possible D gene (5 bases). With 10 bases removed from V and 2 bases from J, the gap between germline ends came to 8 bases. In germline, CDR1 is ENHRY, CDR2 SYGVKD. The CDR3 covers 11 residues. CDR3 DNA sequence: TGTGCCAGTGCAGGGAACTATGGCTACACCTTC. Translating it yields CASAGNYGYTF.

The DNA of the CDR3 is TGTGCCAGCATCCAGGGGGGTTCTGGGGCCAACGTCCTGACTTTC. Amino acid sequence: CASIQGGSGANVLTF. The chain employs TRBV6-5 and TRBJ2-6, with D perhaps matching TRBD1 (7 bases). Germline loops: CDR1 MNHEY, CDR2 SVGAGI. CDR3 length equals 15 residues. Trimming cost V 7 bases and J 1 base, with 11 bases left between them.

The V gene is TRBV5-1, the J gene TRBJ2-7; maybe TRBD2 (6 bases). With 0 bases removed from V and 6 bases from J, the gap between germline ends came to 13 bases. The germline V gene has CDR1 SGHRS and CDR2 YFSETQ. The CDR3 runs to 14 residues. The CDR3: CASSLVRGSGEQYF. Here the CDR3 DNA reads TGCGCCAGCAGCTTGGTCCGGGGGTCTGGCGAGCAGTACTTC.

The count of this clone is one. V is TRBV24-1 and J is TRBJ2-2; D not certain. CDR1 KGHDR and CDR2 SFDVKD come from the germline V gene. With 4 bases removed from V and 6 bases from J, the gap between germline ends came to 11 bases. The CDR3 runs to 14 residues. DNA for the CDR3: TGTGCCACCAGTGACCGCGGAGTCGCCGGGGAGCTGTTTTTT. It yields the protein CATSDRGVAGELFF.

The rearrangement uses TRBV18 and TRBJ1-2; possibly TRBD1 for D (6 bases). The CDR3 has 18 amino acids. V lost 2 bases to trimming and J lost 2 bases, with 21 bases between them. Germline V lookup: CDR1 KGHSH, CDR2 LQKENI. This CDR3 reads CASSPGQILLTENYGYTF. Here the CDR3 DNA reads TGTGCCAGCTCACCAGGACAGATCCTACTTACAGAGAACTATGGCTACACCTTC.

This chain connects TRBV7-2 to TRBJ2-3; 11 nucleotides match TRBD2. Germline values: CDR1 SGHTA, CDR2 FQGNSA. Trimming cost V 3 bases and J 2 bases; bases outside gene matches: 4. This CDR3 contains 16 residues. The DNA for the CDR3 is TGTGCCAGCAGCTTCTCTAGCGGGGGGCACACAGATACGCAGTATTTT. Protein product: CASSFSSGGHTDTQYF.

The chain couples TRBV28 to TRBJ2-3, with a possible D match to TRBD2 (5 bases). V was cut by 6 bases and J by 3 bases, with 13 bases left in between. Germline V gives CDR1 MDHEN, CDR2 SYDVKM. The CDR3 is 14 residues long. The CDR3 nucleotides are TGTGCCAGCAGCCCGCTCCGGGGAACAGATACGCAGTATTTT. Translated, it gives CASSPLRGTDTQYF.

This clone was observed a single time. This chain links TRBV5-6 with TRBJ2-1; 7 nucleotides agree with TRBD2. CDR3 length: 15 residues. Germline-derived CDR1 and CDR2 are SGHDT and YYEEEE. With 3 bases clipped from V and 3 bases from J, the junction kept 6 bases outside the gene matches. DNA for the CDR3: TGTGCCAGCAGCTGGGTGGGGGGGAACTACAATGAGCAGTTCTTC. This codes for CASSWVGGNYNEQFF.

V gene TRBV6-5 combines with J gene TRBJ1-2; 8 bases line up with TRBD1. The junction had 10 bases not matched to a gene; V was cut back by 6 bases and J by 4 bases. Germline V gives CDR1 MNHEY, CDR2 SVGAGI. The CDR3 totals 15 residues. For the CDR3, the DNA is TGTGCCAGCAGGCCAACCGGGACAGGAACCTATGGCTACACCTTC. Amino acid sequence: CASRPTGTGTYGYTF.

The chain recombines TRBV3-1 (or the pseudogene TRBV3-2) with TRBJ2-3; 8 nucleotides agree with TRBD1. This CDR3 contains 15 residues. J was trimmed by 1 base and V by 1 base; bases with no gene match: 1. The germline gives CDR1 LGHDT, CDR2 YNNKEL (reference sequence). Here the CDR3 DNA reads TGTGCCAGCAGCCAAGCGGACAGGGGCACAGATACGCAGTATTTT. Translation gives CASSQADRGTDTQYF.

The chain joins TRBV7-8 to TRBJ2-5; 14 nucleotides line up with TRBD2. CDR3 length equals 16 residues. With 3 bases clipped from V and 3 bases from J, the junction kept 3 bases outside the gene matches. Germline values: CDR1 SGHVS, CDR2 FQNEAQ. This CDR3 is CASSFGTSGGKETQYF. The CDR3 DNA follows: TGTGCCAGCAGCTTTGGGACTAGCGGGGGTAAAGAGACCCAGTACTTC. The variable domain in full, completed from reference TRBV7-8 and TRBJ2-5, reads GAGVSQSPRYKVAKRGQDVALRCDPISGHVSLFWYQQALGQGPEFLTYFQNEAQLDKSGLPSDRFFAERPEGSVSTLKIQRTQQEDSAVYLCASSFGTSGGKETQYFGPGTRLLVL.

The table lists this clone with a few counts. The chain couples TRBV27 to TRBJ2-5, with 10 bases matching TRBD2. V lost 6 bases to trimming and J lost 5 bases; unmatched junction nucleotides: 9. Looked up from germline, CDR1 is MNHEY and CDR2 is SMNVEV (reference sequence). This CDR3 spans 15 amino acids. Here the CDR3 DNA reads TGTGCCAGCAGAAGTGGGCTAGCGGGAGTGGAGACCCAGTACTTC. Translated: CASRSGLAGVETQYF.

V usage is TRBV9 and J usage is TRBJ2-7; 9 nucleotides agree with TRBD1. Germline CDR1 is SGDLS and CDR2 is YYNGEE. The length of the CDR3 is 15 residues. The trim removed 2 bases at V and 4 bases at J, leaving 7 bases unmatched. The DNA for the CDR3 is TGTGCCAGCAGCGTGGGAGACAGGGGGTTATACGAGCAGTACTTC. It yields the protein CASSVGDRGLYEQYF.

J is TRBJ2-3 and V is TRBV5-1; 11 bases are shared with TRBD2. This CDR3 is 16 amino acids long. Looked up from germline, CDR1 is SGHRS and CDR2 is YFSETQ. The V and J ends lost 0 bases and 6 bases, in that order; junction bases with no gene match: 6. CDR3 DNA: TGCGCCAGCAGCTTGGGTTTAGCGGGGGGGCGCGATACGCAGTATTTT. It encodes CASSLGLAGGRDTQYF. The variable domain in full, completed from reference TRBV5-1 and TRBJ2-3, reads KAGVTQTPRYLIKTRGQQVTLSCSPISGHRSVSWYQQTPGQGLQFLFEYFSETQRNKGNFPGRFSGRQFSNSRSEMNVSTLELGDSALYLCASSLGLAGGRDTQYFGPGTRLTVL.

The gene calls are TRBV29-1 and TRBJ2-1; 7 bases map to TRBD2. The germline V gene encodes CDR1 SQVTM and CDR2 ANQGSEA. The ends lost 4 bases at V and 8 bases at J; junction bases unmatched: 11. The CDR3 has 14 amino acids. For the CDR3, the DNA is TGCAGCGTTGTAGAATCTGGGGGAGGGGATGAGCAGTTCTTC. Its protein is CSVVESGGGDEQFF.

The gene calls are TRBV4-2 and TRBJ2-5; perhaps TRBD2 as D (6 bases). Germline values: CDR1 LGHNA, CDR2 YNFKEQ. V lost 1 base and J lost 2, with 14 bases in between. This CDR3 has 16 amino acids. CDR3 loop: CASSQVTGGGQETQYF. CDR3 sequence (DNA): TGTGCCAGCAGCCAAGTCACCGGAGGAGGGCAAGAGACCCAGTACTTC.

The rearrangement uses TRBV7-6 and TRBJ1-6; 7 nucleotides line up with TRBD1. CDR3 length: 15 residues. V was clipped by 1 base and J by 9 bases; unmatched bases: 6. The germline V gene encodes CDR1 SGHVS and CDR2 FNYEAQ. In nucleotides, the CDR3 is TGTGCCAGCAGCTTAGTGGAGGGGGCCGGTTCACCCCTCCACTTT. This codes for CASSLVEGAGSPLHF.